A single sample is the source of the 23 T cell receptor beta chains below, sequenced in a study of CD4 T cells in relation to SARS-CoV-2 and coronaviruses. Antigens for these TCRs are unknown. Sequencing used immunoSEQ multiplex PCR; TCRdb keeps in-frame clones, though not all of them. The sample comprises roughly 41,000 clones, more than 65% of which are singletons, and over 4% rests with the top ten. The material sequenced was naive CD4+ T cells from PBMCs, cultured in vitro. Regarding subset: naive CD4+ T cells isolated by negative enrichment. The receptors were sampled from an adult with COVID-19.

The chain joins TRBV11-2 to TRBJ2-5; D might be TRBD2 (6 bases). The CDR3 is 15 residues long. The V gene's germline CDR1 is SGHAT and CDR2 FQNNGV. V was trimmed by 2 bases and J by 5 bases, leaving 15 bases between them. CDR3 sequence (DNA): TGTGCCAGCAGCTTATACGGGAGCGTGTGGGAGACCCAGTACTTC. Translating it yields CASSLYGSVWETQYF.

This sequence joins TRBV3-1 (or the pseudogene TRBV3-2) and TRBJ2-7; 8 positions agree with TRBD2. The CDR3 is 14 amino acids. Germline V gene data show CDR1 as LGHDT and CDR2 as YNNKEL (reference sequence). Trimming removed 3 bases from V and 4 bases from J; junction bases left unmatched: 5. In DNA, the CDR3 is TGTGCCAGCAGCCAGTCGAAGCGGGGGTACGAGCAGTACTTC. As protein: CASSQSKRGYEQYF.

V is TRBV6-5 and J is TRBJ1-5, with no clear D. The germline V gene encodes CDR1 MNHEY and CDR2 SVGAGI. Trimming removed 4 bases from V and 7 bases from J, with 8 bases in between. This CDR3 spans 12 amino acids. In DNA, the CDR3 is TGTGCCAGCAGTTCCCGCGGGCAGCCCCAGCATTTT. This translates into CASSSRGQPQHF.

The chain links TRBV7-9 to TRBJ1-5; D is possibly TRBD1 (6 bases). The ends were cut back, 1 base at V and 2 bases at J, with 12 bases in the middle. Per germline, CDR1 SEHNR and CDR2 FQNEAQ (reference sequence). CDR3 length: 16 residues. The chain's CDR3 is CASSLGGRGRNQPQHF. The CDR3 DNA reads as TGTGCCAGCAGCTTAGGGGGCAGGGGCCGCAATCAGCCCCAGCATTTT.

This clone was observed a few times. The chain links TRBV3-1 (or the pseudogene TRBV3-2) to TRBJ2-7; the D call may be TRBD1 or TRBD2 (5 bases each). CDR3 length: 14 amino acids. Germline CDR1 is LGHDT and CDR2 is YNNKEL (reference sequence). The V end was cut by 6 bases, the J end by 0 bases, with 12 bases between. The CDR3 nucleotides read TGTGCCAGCAGGGGGCTCGGGAACTCCTACGAGCAGTACTTC. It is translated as CASRGLGNSYEQYF.

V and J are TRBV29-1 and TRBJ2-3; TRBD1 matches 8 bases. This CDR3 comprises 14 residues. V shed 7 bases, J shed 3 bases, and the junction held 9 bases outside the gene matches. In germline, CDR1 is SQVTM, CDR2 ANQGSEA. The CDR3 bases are TGCAGCGGTGGAGGGCGACAGGGGACAGATACGCAGTATTTT. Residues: CSGGGRQGTDTQYF.

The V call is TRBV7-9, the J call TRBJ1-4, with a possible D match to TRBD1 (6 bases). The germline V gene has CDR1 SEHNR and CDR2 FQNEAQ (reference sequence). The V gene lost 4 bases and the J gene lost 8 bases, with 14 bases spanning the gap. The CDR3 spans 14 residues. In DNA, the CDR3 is TGTGCCAGCAGCTATACAGGGAAGGGAGAAAAACTGTTTTTT. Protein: CASSYTGKGEKLFF.

The CDR3 region is CASSLAKTSGSEQYF. As DNA, the CDR3 is TGTGCCAGCAGTTTAGCCAAGACTAGCGGGAGCGAGCAGTACTTC. The chain recombines TRBV28 with TRBJ2-7; 12 bases line up with TRBD2. J gave up 6 bases and V 2 bases, and 5 bases lay outside the gene matches. Germline assignment: CDR1 MDHEN and CDR2 SYDVKM. There are 15 residues in the CDR3.

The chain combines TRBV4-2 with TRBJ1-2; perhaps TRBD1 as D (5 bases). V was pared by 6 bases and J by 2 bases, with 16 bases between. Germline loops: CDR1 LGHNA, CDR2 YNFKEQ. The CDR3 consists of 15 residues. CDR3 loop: CASRVEGYPNYGYTF. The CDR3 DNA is TGTGCCAGCAGAGTAGAGGGGTACCCGAACTATGGCTACACCTTC.

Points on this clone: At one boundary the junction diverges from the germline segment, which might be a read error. The DNA of the CDR3 is TGTGCCAGCAGCTTAGTAGGAATCGAGCGGTTCCACTTC. This sequence encodes CASSLVGIERFHF. This sequence joins TRBV7-2 and TRBJ2-7; D possibly corresponds to TRBD2 (5 bases). CDR1 is SGHTA, CDR2 FQGNSA, per germline. This CDR3 region has 13 residues.

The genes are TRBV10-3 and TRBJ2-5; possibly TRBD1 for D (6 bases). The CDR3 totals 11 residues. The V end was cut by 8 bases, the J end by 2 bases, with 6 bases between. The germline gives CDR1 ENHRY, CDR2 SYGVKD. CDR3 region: CAIGTQETQYF. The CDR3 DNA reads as TGTGCCATCGGGACACAAGAGACCCAGTACTTC.

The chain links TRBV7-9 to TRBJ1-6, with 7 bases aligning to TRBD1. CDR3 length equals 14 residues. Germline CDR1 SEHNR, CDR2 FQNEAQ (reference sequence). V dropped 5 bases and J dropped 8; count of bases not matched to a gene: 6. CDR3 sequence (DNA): TGTGCCAGCAGCCATCAGGGGGAGGATTCACCCCTCCACTTT. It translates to CASSHQGEDSPLHF.

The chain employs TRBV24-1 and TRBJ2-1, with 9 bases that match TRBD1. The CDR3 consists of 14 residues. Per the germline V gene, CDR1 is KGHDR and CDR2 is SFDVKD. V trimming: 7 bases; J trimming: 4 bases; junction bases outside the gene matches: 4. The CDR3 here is CATSRDREYNEQFF. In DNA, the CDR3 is TGTGCCACCAGCCGGGACAGGGAATACAATGAGCAGTTCTTC.

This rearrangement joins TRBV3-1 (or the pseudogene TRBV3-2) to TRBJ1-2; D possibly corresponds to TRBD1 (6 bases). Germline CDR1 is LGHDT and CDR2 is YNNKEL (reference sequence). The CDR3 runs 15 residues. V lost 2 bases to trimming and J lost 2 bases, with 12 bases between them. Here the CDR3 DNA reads TGTGCCAGCAGCCAACGGGACACGCTGAACTATGGCTACACCTTC. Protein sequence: CASSQRDTLNYGYTF.

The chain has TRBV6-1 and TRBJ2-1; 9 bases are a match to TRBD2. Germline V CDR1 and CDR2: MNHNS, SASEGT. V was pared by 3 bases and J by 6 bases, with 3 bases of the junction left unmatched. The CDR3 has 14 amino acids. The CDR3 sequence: CASSDRLAANEQFF. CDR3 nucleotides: TGTGCCAGCAGTGACAGACTAGCGGCCAATGAGCAGTTCTTC.

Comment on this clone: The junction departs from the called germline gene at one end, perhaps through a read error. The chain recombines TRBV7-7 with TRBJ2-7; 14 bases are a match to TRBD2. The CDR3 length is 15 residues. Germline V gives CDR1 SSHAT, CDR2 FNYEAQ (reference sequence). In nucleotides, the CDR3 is TGTGCTAGCAGCGCCGGGACTAGCGGGAGTCTCGAGCAGTACTTC. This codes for CASSAGTSGSLEQYF.

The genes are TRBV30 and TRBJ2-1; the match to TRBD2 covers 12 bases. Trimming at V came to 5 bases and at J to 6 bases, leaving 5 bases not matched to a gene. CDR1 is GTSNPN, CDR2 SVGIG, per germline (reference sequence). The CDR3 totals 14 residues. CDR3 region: CAWALAGGSNEQFF. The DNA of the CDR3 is TGTGCCTGGGCGCTAGCGGGAGGGTCCAATGAGCAGTTCTTC. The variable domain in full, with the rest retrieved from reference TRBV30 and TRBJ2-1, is SQTIHQWPATLVQPVGSPLSLECTVEGTSNPNLYWYRQAAGRGLQLLFYSVGIGQISSEVPQNLSASRPQDRQFILSSKKLLLSDSGFYLCAWALAGGSNEQFFGPGTRLTVL.

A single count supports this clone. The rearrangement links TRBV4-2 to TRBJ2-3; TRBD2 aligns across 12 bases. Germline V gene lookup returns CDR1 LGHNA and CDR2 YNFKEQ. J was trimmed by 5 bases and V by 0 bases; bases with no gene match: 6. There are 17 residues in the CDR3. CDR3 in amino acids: CASSQERLAGEEDTQYF. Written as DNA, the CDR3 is TGTGCCAGCAGCCAAGAGAGACTAGCGGGAGAGGAAGATACGCAGTATTTT.

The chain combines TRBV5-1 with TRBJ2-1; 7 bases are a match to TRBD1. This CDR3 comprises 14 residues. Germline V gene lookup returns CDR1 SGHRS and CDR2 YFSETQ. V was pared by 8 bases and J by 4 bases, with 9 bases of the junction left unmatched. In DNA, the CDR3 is TGCGCCAGTACATCACAGGGGACGTACAATGAGCAGTTCTTC. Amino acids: CASTSQGTYNEQFF.

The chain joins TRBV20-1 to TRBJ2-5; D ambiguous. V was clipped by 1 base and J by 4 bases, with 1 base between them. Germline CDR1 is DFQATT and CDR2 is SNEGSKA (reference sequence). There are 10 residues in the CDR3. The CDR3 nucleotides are TGCAGTGCTAGAGTAGAGACCCAGTACTTC. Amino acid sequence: CSARVETQYF.

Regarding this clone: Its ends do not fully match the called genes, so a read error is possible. The CDR3 DNA sequence: TGTGCAACCCCCGGGCCCGCGGACTTC. This translates into CATPGPADF. The rearrangement joins TRBV7-7 to TRBJ2-5; D unclear. This CDR3 has 9 amino acids. Per germline, CDR1 SSHAT and CDR2 FNYEAQ (reference sequence). Complete variable domain (other parts from reference TRBV7-7 and TRBJ2-5): GAGVSQSPRYKVTKRGQDVTLRCDPISSHATLYWYQQALGQGPEFLTYFNYEAQPDKSGLPSDRFSAERPEGSISTLTIQRTEQRDSAMYRCATPGPADFGPGTRLLVL.

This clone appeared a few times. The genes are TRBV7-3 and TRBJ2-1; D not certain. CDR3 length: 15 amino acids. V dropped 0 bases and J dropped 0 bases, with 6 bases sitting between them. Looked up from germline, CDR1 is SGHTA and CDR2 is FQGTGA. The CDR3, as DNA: TGTGCCAGCAGCTTAACAGAGAGCTCCTACAATGAGCAGTTCTTC. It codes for CASSLTESSYNEQFF.

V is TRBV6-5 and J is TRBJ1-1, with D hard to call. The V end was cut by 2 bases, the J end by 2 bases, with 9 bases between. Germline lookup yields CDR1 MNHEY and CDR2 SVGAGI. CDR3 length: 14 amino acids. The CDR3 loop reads CASSYHAENTEAFF. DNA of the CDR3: TGTGCCAGCAGTTACCACGCGGAAAACACTGAAGCTTTCTTT.